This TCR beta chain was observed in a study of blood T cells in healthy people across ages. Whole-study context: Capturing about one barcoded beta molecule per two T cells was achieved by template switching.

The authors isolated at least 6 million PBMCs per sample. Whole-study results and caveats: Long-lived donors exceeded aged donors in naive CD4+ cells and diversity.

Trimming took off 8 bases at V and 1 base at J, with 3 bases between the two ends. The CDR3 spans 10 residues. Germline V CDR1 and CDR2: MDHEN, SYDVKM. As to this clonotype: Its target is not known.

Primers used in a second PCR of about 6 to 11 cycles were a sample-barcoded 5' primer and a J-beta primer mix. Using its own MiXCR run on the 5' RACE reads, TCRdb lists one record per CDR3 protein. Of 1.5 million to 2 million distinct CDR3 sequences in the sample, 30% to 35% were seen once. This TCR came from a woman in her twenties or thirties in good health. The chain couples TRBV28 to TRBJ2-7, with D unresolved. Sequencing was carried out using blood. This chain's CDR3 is CASQSYEQYF. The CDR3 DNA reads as TGTGCCAGCCAGTCCTACGAGCAGTACTTC.